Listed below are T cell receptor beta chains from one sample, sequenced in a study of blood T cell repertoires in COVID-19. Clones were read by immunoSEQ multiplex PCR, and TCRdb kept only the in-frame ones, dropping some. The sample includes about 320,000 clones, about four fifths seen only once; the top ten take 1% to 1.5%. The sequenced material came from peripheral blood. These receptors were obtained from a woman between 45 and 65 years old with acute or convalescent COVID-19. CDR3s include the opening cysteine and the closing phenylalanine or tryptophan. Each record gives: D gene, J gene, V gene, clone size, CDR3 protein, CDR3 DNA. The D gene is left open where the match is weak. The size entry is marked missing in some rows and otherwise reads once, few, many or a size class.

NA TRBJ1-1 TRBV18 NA CASSPPGGGTEAFF TGTGCCAGCTCACCACCGGGGGGAGGCACTGAAGCTTTCTTT
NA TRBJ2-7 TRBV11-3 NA CASSAGQKQYF TGTGCCAGCAGCGCGGGACAGAAGCAGTACTTC
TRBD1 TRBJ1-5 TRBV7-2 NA CASSVRQGWNQPQHF TGTGCCAGCAGCGTGAGACAGGGCTGGAATCAGCCCCAGCATTTT
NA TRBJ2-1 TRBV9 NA CASSVISSSYNEQFF TGTGCCAGCAGCGTAATTAGTAGCTCCTACAATGAGCAGTTCTTC
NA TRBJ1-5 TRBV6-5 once CASSYYGGQPQHF TGTGCCAGCAGTTACTATGGAGGACAGCCCCAGCATTTT
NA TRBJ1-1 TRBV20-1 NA CSAAQGRAFF TGCAGTGCTGCTCAGGGGCGGGCTTTCTTT
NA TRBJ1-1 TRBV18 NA CASSHSSKGFDTEAFF TGTGCCAGCTCACACTCCTCGAAGGGGTTCGACACTGAAGCTTTCTTT
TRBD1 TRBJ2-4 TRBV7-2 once CASSSNRGQDIQYF TGTGCCAGCAGCTCTAACAGGGGGCAGGACATTCAGTACTTC
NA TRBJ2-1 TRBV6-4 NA CASSEIAANEQFF TGTGCCAGCAGTGAAATAGCGGCCAATGAGCAGTTCTTC
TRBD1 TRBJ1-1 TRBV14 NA CASSRQGPEAFF TGTGCCAGCAGCAGACAGGGACCTGAAGCTTTCTTT
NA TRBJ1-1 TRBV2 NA CASLAEKNTEAFF TGTGCCAGCCTCGCGGAGAAGAACACTGAAGCTTTCTTT
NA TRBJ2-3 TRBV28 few CASSGGTNTDTQYF TGTGCCAGCAGCGGGGGGACAAACACAGATACGCAGTATTTT
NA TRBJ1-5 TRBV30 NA CAWSPDPQTGQPQHF TGTGCCTGGAGTCCGGATCCTCAGACGGGTCAGCCCCAGCATTTT
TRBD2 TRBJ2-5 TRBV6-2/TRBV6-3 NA CASSYLTSGRASETQYF TGTGCCAGCAGTTACCTGACTAGCGGGAGGGCGTCAGAGACCCAGTACTTC
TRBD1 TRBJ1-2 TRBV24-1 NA CATSDSDRNYGYTF TGTGCCACCAGTGATTCGGACAGGAACTATGGCTACACCTTC
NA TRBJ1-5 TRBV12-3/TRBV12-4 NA CASSPIAGRTQHF TGTGCCAGCAGTCCCATTGCCGGGAGAACCCAGCATTTT
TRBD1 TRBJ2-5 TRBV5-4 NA CASSATGGYQETQYF TGTGCCAGCAGCGCGACAGGGGGGTACCAAGAGACCCAGTACTTC
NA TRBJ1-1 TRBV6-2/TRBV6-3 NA CASSKANTEAFF TGTGCCAGCAGTAAAGCGAACACTGAAGCTTTCTTT
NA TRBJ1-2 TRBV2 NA CASSDRGNYGYTF TGTGCCAGCAGTGATCGGGGAAACTATGGCTACACCTTC
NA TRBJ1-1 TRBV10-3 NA CAISEATGYTEAFF TGTGCCATCAGTGAGGCAACAGGGTACACTGAAGCTTTCTTT
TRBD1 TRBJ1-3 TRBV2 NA CASSRGLGNTIYF TGTGCCAGCAGCAGGGGGCTCGGAAACACCATATATTTT
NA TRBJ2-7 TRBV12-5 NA CASGPNYEQYF TGTGCTAGTGGTCCCAACTACGAGCAGTACTTC
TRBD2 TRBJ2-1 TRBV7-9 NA CASSFTSGNEQFF TGTGCCAGCAGCTTCACTAGCGGAAATGAGCAGTTCTTC
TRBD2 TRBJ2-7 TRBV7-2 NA CASALGGGRAGEQYF TGTGCCAGCGCCTTGGGTGGTGGGAGGGCCGGCGAGCAGTACTTC
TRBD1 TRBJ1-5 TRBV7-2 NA CASGTGPLRPQHF TGTGCCAGCGGGACAGGTCCGCTTCGGCCCCAGCATTTT
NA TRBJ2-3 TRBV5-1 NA CASSSSSSSTDTQYF TGCGCCAGCAGCAGCTCTAGCAGTAGCACAGATACGCAGTATTTT
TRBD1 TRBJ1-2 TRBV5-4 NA CASSLADRVGYGYTF TGTGCCAGCAGCTTGGCTGACAGGGTTGGCTATGGCTACACCTTC
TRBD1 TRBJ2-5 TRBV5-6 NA CASSFSTGEETQYF TGTGCCAGCAGCTTCTCCACAGGGGAAGAGACCCAGTACTTC
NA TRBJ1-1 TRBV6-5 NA CASGRGGTEAFF TGTGCCAGCGGCCGAGGGGGCACTGAAGCTTTCTTT
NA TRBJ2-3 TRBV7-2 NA CASSLATADTQYF TGTGCCAGCAGCTTAGCCACGGCAGATACGCAGTATTTT
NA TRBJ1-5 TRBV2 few CASSEQYQPQHF TGTGCCAGCAGTGAACAGTATCAGCCCCAGCATTTT
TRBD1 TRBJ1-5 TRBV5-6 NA CASSFERQGPQPQHF TGTGCCAGCAGCTTCGAGAGACAGGGGCCTCAGCCCCAGCATTTT